The text below deals with one T cell receptor beta chain. The antigen is undetermined. The data derive from a study of T cell responses to AZD1222 COVID-19 vaccine. Clones were read by immunoSEQ multiplex PCR, and TCRdb kept only the in-frame ones, dropping some. The sample carries some 130,000 clones, 75% to 90% recorded once. Study-level results: Repertoire sampling was restricted to post-peak T cell response timepoints.

This CDR3 has 14 residues. The germline gives CDR1 LNHDA, CDR2 SQIVND (reference sequence). V lost 9 bases and J lost 6; bases outside the gene matches: 9. Specimen: peripheral blood, collected 28 days after the second AZD1222 dose. The origin of this receptor is an adult who received the AZD1222 COVID-19 vaccine. The rearrangement uses TRBV19 and TRBJ2-2; 8 bases match TRBD1. CDR3 nucleotide sequence: TGTGCCAGCGAGAGGGGACAGGACCCCGGGGAGCTGTTTTTT. This sequence encodes CASERGQDPGELFF.